This TCR beta chain is drawn from a study of Tregs in tolerant kidney transplant recipients. TCRdb's table, derived via immunoSEQ multiplex PCR, lists solely in-frame clones and lacks some. The listing contains over 25,000 clones. Unstimulated regulatory T cells (CD4+CD25+CD127-), CD4+CD25- non-regulatory cells, CD4 and CD8 cells were FACS-sorted from thawed PBMCs. Comments on this clone: Its antigen remains unknown. Sequencing ends 3 residues short of the CDR3 end; the germline J gene provides the rest.

CDR1 MNHEY and CDR2 SVGEGT come from the germline V gene. The CDR3 has 16 residues. Trimming removed 4 bases from V and 0 bases from J, with 16 bases in between. Broader study findings: Some patients' samples used different primers over time, so nucleotide sequences weren't comparable. In tolerant patients, donor-specific Tregs outgrew total Tregs, suggesting antigen-driven expansion. No direct test of biological reproducibility was done here.

This TCR was sampled from a human donor who received a combined kidney and bone marrow transplant. The sequencing here drew on CD8+ T cells from blood, taken before the transplant. V gene TRBV6-2 or TRBV6-3 combines with J gene TRBJ2-7; D remains ambiguous. Partial CDR3 DNA: TGTGCCAGCAGTTCCGGTTGGGCAGCCAGCTCCTACGAG. Protein: CASSSGWAASSYE. The complete CDR3 sequence is CASSSGWAASSYEQYF.